The clone carrying this T cell receptor (beta chain) occurred a few times. The record originates from a study of early T cells in non-severe SARS-CoV-2 infection. Across the study: Chains stayed unpaired after sequencing of bulk RNA from unsorted whole blood.

CDR1 and CDR2 from the germline V gene are SGHTA and FQGNSA. Trimming stripped 4 bases from V and 1 base from J, with 8 bases between. The CDR3 sequence is 14 residues long. Unique molecular identifiers (one per individual cDNA molecule) were attached. TCRdb re-called the 5' RACE reads with MiXCR, one entry per CDR3 protein. This repertoire shows more than 45,000 distinct CDR3 sequences, around an eighth found once; its top ten account for over 3%. This sequence joins TRBV7-2 and TRBJ2-4; D unclear. The receptor was isolated from an adult who was a healthcare worker with PCR-confirmed SARS-CoV-2 infection or an uninfected control (not recorded which). Sequenced material: whole blood. CDR3 coding DNA: TGTGCCAGCAGCTCAGGATGGGCCAAAAACATTCAGTACTTC. The encoded protein is CASSSGWAKNIQYF.